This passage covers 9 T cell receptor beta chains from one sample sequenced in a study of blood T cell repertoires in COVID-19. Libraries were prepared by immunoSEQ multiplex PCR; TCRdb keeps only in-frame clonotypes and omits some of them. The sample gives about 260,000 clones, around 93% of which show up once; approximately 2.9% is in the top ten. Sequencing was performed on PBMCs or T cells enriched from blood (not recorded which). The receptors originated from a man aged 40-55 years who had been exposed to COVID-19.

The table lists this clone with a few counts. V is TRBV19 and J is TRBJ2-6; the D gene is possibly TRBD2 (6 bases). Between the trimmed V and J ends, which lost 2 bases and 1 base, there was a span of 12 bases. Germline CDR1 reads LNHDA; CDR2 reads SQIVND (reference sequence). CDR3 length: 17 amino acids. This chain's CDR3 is CASSITGGESGANVLTF. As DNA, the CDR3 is TGTGCCAGTAGTATAACTGGAGGGGAGTCTGGGGCCAACGTCCTGACTTTC.

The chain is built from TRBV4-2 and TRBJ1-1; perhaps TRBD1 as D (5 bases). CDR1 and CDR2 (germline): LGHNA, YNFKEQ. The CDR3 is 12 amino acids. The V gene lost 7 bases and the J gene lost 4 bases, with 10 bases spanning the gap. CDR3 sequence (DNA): TGTGCCAGCACCGGGGCCGGCACTGAAGCTTTCTTT. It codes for CASTGAGTEAFF.

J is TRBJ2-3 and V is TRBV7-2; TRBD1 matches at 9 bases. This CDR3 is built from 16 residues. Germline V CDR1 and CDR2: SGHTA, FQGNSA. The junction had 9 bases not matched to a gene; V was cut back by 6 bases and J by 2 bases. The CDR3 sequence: CASRLTGTGNTDTQYF. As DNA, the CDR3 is TGTGCCAGCAGATTGACCGGGACAGGGAACACAGATACGCAGTATTTT.

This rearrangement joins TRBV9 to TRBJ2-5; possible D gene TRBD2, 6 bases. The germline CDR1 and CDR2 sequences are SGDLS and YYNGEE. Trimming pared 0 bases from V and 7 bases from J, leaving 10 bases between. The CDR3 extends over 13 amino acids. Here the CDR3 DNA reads TGTGCCAGCAGCGTAGCTAAGGAGGGGACCCAGTACTTC. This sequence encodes CASSVAKEGTQYF.

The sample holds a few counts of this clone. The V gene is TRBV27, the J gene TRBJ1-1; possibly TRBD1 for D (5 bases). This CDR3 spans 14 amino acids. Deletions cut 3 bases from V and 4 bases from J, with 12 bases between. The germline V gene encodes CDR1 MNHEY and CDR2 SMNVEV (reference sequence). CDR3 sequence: CASSLLREPTEAFF. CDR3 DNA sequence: TGTGCCAGCAGTTTGCTCAGGGAACCCACTGAAGCTTTCTTT.

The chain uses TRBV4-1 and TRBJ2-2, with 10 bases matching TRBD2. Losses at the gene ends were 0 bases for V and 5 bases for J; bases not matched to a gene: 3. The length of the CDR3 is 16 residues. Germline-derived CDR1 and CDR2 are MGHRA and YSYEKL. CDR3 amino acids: CASSQDIAGGTGELFF. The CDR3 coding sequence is TGCGCCAGCAGCCAAGATATAGCGGGAGGAACCGGGGAGCTGTTTTTT.

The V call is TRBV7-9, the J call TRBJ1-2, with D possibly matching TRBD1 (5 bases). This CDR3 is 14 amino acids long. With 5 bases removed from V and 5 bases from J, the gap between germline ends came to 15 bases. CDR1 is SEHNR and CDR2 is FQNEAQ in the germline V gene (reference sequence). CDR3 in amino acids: CASSRGDRSYGYTF. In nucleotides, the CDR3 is TGTGCCAGCAGCCGGGGGGACCGCTCTTATGGCTACACCTTC. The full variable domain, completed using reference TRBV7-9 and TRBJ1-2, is DTGVSQNPRHKITKRGQNVTFRCDPISEHNRLYWYRQTLGQGPEFLTYFQNEAQLEKSRLLSDRFSAERPKGSFSTLEIQRTEQGDSAMYLCASSRGDRSYGYTFGSGTRLTVV.

The CDR3 DNA sequence: TGTGCCAGCAGCTTAGGGGGACAGAACACTGAAGCTTTCTTT. Residues: CASSLGGQNTEAFF. The chain joins TRBV7-2 to TRBJ1-1; D possibly corresponds to TRBD1 (6 bases). Germline assignment: CDR1 SGHTA and CDR2 FQGNSA. The V end lost 1 base, the J end lost 1 base, and 7 bases lay between the germline ends. CDR3 length: 14 amino acids.

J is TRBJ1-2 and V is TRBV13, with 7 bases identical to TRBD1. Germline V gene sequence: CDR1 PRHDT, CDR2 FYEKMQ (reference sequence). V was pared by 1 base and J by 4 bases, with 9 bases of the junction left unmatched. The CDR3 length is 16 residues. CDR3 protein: CASSLASQGPIYGYTF. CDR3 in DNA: TGTGCCAGCAGCTTAGCTTCACAGGGGCCCATCTATGGCTACACCTTC.